These T cell receptor beta chains were read from a single sample in a study of T cell responses to AZD1222 COVID-19 vaccine. TCRdb keeps only in-frame clones here, not all; method: immunoSEQ multiplex PCR. This sample has under 150,000 clones; about 88% occur once, and the top ten carry about 17%. The sample in question was peripheral blood, obtained on day 0 of MenACWY control vaccination. All receptors come from an adult in good health. Both conserved end residues are part of each CDR3. Fields, in order: J gene, V gene, D gene, CDR3 length, clone size, CDR3 protein, CDR3 DNA. A D gene is named only where the DNA matches it firmly. Where a row states a size, it is once, few, many or the class of an expanded clone; other rows omit it.

TRBJ2-7 | TRBV4-1 | . | 14 | few | CASSGTYSSYEQYF | TGCGCCAGCAGCGGGACTTACAGTTCCTACGAGCAGTACTTC
TRBJ2-7 | TRBV4-1 | TRBD2 | 19 | . | CASSQDGTSGRPWFHEQYF | TGCGCCAGCAGCCAAGACGGGACTAGCGGGAGGCCCTGGTTCCACGAGCAGTACTTC
TRBJ2-5 | TRBV14 | TRBD1 | 14 | . | CASSRTGSGETQYF | TGTGCCAGCAGCCGGACAGGGTCCGGAGAGACCCAGTACTTC
TRBJ2-2 | TRBV29-1 | TRBD1 | 14 | . | CSAYRDRNTGELFF | TGCAGCGCGTACCGGGACAGGAACACCGGGGAGCTGTTTTTT
TRBJ2-1 | TRBV6-1 | TRBD2 | 16 | . | CASSVTGPGRGNEQFF | TGTGCCAGCAGTGTTACCGGACCCGGGAGGGGGAATGAGCAGTTCTTC
TRBJ2-7 | TRBV5-6 | TRBD2 | 17 | few | CASSPGPAGRADLGGNF | TGTGCCAGCAGCCCCGGCCCCGCCGGGAGGGCCGACTTGGGGGGTAACTTC
TRBJ1-5 | TRBV12-3/TRBV12-4 | . | 11 | . | CASSGGQPQHF | TGTGCCAGCAGCGGGGGGCAGCCCCAGCATTTT
TRBJ1-4 | TRBV4-1 | . | 17 | . | CASSQELGLATNEKLFF | TGCGCCAGCAGCCAAGAACTGGGACTTGCAACTAATGAAAAACTGTTTTTT
TRBJ1-4 | TRBV20-1 | . | 14 | . | CSASSQAGNEKLFF | TGCAGTGCTAGTAGTCAGGCGGGTAATGAAAAACTGTTTTTT
TRBJ2-7 | TRBV5-6 | . | 13 | . | CASSSRAGYEQYF | TGTGCCAGCAGCTCCAGGGCGGGCTACGAGCAGTACTTC
TRBJ1-1 | TRBV4-1 | . | 15 | . | CASSQGVLGNTEAFF | TGCGCCAGCAGCCAGGGAGTTCTAGGTAACACTGAAGCTTTCTTT
TRBJ2-1 | TRBV6-2/TRBV6-3 | . | 14 | . | CASSPVRLSNEQFF | TGTGCCAGCAGCCCCGTCCGACTTTCTAATGAGCAGTTCTTC
TRBJ1-2 | TRBV18 | TRBD1 | 15 | . | CASSPKAGGNYGYTF | TGTGCCAGCTCACCAAAGGCAGGGGGAAACTATGGCTACACCTTC
TRBJ2-3 | TRBV15 | TRBD2 | 17 | . | CATSRDVLAGGPDTQYF | TGTGCCACCAGCAGAGACGTCTTAGCGGGAGGTCCAGATACGCAGTATTTT
TRBJ2-1 | TRBV28 | . | 14 | . | CATVESSSYNEQFF | TGTGCCACCGTCGAATCGAGCTCCTACAATGAGCAGTTCTTC
TRBJ2-1 | TRBV7-9 | TRBD1 | 16 | . | CASRGSGQGGYNEQFF | TGTGCCAGCAGAGGATCAGGACAGGGGGGTTACAATGAGCAGTTCTTC
TRBJ1-2 | TRBV12-5 | TRBD1 | 18 | . | CASGLVVGQGVVGDGYTF | TGTGCTAGTGGTTTGGTAGTTGGACAGGGGGTGGTCGGCGATGGCTACACCTTC
TRBJ1-3 | TRBV21-1 | . | 13 | . | CAVPGESGNTIYF | TGTGCCGTCCCGGGGGAATCAGGAAACACCATATATTTT
TRBJ2-2 | TRBV9 | TRBD2 | 16 | . | CASTRLAGGLAGELFF | TGTGCCAGCACAAGGCTAGCGGGAGGGCTCGCCGGGGAGCTGTTTTTT
TRBJ2-3 | TRBV2 | . | 14 | . | CASSEGQQGRTQYF | TGTGCCAGCAGTGAAGGTCAACAGGGAAGGACGCAGTATTTT
TRBJ2-7 | TRBV10-3 | . | 17 | . | CAISDGGQRSQHYEQYF | TGTGCCATCAGTGACGGGGGCCAGCGGAGCCAGCACTACGAGCAGTACTTC
TRBJ2-1 | TRBV5-1 | TRBD2 | 13 | . | CASSAGVHNEQFF | TGCGCCAGCAGCGCGGGAGTCCACAATGAGCAGTTCTTC
TRBJ2-7 | TRBV6-5 | TRBD1 | 14 | . | CASSYAGGIYEQYF | TGTGCCAGCAGTTACGCAGGGGGTATCTACGAGCAGTACTTC
TRBJ2-5 | TRBV11-2 | . | 15 | . | CASSLGFATQETQYF | TGTGCCAGCAGCTTAGGGTTTGCAACCCAAGAGACCCAGTACTTC
TRBJ1-3 | TRBV18 | TRBD1 | 16 | . | CASSRDSVFSGNTIYF | TGTGCCAGCTCCCGGGACAGCGTATTCTCTGGAAACACCATATATTTT
TRBJ1-5 | TRBV28 | . | 14 | . | CASSLTGSNQPQHF | TGTGCCAGCAGCCTCACAGGGAGCAATCAGCCCCAGCATTTT
TRBJ2-7 | TRBV2 | . | 12 | few | CASGGTSYEQYF | TGTGCCAGCGGCGGGACCTCCTACGAGCAGTACTTC
TRBJ2-1 | TRBV2 | . | 16 | . | CASSEDRAVGNNEQFF | TGTGCCAGCAGTGAAGACAGGGCAGTGGGGAACAATGAGCAGTTCTTC
TRBJ1-6 | TRBV2 | TRBD1 | 18 | . | CASKRSLLGTGPNSPLHF | TGTGCCAGCAAAAGGTCCCTCCTCGGGACAGGGCCCAATTCACCCCTCCACTTT
TRBJ2-7 | TRBV23-1 | TRBD2 | 14 | . | CAPRNSGGPYEQYF | TGCGCCCCCAGGAATAGCGGGGGCCCCTACGAGCAGTACTTC
TRBJ2-5 | TRBV2 | . | 12 | . | CASSWNQETQYF | TGTGCCAGCAGTTGGAACCAAGAGACCCAGTACTTC
TRBJ2-1 | TRBV5-1 | . | 16 | once | CASSLGGGLSFNEQFF | TGCGCCAGCAGCTTGGGAGGCGGGTTGAGTTTCAATGAGCAGTTCTTC
TRBJ2-6 | TRBV3-1/TRBV3-2 | TRBD1 | 18 | . | CASSQPGQAISGANVLTF | TGTGCCAGCAGCCAGCCTGGACAGGCTATCTCTGGGGCCAACGTCCTGACTTTC
TRBJ2-5 | TRBV28 | . | 15 | . | CASSFLKGTRETQYF | TGTGCCAGCAGTTTCTTAAAGGGGACGCGGGAGACCCAGTACTTC
TRBJ2-7 | TRBV19 | . | 14 | . | CASSIGDRSYEQYF | TGTGCCAGTAGTATTGGGGATCGCTCCTACGAGCAGTACTTC
TRBJ1-2 | TRBV7-3 | . | 13 | . | CASSLGQNYGYTF | TGTGCCAGCAGCTTAGGGCAGAACTATGGCTACACCTTC
TRBJ2-5 | TRBV3-1/TRBV3-2 | TRBD2 | 16 | once | CASSPRTSGRGETQYF | TGTGCCAGCAGCCCACGGACTAGCGGGAGGGGGGAGACCCAGTACTTC
TRBJ1-6 | TRBV5-1 | . | 15 | . | CASREEGVSGSPLHF | TGCGCCAGCAGGGAGGAGGGGGTATCGGGTTCACCCCTCCACTTT
TRBJ2-3 | TRBV5-1 | TRBD1 | 16 | once | CASSRDRGRGTDTQYF | TGCGCCAGCAGCAGGGACAGGGGAAGGGGCACAGATACGCAGTATTTT
TRBJ1-6 | TRBV5-1 | . | 14 | . | CASSLNRGDSPLHF | TGCGCCAGCAGCTTAAATAGGGGAGATTCACCCCTCCACTTT
TRBJ1-5 | TRBV5-1 | . | 18 | once | CASSLGDVPSNSNQPQHF | TGCGCCAGCAGCCTAGGGGACGTACCATCAAATAGCAATCAGCCCCAGCATTTT
TRBJ2-7 | TRBV5-1 | TRBD2 | 13 | once | CASSSTPSGEQYF | TGCGCCAGCAGCAGTACCCCTAGCGGCGAGCAGTACTTC
TRBJ2-3 | TRBV5-5 | . | 16 | . | CASSPSRGQGTDTQYF | TGTGCCAGCAGCCCTTCCAGGGGCCAAGGCACAGATACGCAGTATTTT
TRBJ2-1 | TRBV6-5 | . | 15 | . | CASSYDRETYNEQFF | TGTGCCAGCAGTTACGACAGAGAAACATACAATGAGCAGTTCTTC
TRBJ2-2 | TRBV7-9 | TRBD1 | 15 | many | CASSYRDRVTGELFF | TGTGCCAGCAGCTACCGGGACAGGGTCACCGGGGAGCTGTTTTTT
TRBJ1-1 | TRBV2 | . | 11 | . | CARNPNTEAFF | TGTGCCAGGAATCCGAACACTGAAGCTTTCTTT